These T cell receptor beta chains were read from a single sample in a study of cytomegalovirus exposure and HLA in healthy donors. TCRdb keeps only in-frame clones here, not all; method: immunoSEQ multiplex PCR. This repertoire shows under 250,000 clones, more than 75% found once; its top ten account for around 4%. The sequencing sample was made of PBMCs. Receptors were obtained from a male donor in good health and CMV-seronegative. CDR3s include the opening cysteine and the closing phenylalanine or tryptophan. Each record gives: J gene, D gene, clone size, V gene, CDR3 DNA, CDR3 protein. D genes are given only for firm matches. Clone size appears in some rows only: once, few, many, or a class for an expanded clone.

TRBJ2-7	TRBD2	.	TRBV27	TGTGCCAGCAGCCCACTAGCGCGAACCTACGAGCAGTACTTC	CASSPLARTYEQYF
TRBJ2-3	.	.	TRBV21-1	TGTGCCAGCAGCAATGTCCGGGACACATTACGCGCATCTAGCACAGATACGCAGTATTTT	CASSNVRDTLRASSTDTQYF
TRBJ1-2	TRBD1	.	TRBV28	TGTGCCAGCAGTTTATCGGACAGGGGCTATGGCTACACCTTC	CASSLSDRGYGYTF
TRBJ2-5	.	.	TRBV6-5	TGTGCCAGCAGTTATCGGGGTGAGCAGTACTTC	CASSYRGEQYF
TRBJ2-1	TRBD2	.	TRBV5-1	TGCGCCAGCAGCTTGGAGGGGACTAGCCTCAATGAGCAGTTCTTC	CASSLEGTSLNEQFF
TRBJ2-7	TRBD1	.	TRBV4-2	TGTGCCAGCAGCCAGGACAGGGTCTCCTACGAGCAGTACTTC	CASSQDRVSYEQYF
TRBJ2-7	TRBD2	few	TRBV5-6	TGTGCCAGCAGCTTGTTGGGGAGTCGCACTAGCGGTGCACGAGAGCAGTACTTC	CASSLLGSRTSGAREQYF
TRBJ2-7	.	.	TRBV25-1	TGTGCCAGCAGTGATAAAACGGGGGAGCAGTACTTC	CASSDKTGEQYF
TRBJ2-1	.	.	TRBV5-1	TGCGCCAGCAGCTTCGGTGACAATGAGCAGTTCTTC	CASSFGDNEQFF
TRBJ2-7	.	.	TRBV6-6	TGTGCCAGCAGTTACTCGTCAGCGGCCTACGAGCAGTACTTC	CASSYSSAAYEQYF
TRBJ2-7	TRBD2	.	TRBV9	TGTGCCAGCAGCGCAGCAGCTTTAGCGGGAGTCTTCGAGCAGTACTTC	CASSAAALAGVFEQYF
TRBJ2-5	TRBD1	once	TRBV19	TGTGCCAGTAGTATAGGAGGGACAGTCCAAGAGACCCAGTACTTC	CASSIGGTVQETQYF
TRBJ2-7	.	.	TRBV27	TGTGCCAGCAGGGACTGGGGAGACTCCTACGAGCAGTACTTC	CASRDWGDSYEQYF
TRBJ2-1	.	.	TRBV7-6	TGTGCCAGCAGCTTAATTCTGGAGGCCTATGAGCAGTTCTTC	CASSLILEAYEQFF
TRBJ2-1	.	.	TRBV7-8	TGTGCCAGCAGCCAGAACCCAACATCTCCATCTTACAATGAGCAGTTCTTC	CASSQNPTSPSYNEQFF
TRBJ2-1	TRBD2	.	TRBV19	TGTGCCACCACTAACCCCACTAGCGGGAGAGGGAATGAGCAGTTCTTC	CATTNPTSGRGNEQFF
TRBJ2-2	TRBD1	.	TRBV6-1	TGTGCCAGCAGTGACCCCGGGACAGACGGGGAGCTGTTTTTT	CASSDPGTDGELFF
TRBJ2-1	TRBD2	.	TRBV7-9	TGTGCCAGCAGCATTACTAGCGGGTACAATGAGCAGTTCTTC	CASSITSGYNEQFF
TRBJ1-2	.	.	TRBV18	TGTGCCACCGTTTGGCAGGGAAATCAGAATTATGGCTACACCTTC	CATVWQGNQNYGYTF
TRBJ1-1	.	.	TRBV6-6	TGTGCCAGCAGTACCGCCAGGACAAGGAGTGAAGCTTTCTTT	CASSTARTRSEAFF
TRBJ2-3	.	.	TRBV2	TGTGCCAGCAGGACGACAGGGACTAGCACAGATACGCAGTATTTT	CASRTTGTSTDTQYF
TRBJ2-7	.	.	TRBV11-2	TGTGCCAGCAGCTCTCCTGGGGCGTTCTCCTACGAGCAGTACTTC	CASSSPGAFSYEQYF
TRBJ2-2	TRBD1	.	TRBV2	TGTGCCAGCACCGACAGGGCGGTGGCGAACACCGGGGAGCTGTTTTTT	CASTDRAVANTGELFF